The 6 T cell receptor beta chains given below trace back to one sample, sequenced in a study of shared clonotypes between healthy human individuals. Data came from immunoSEQ multiplex PCR; TCRdb stores just in-frame clones and leaves some out. The table records about 1.5 million clones, roughly 98% of them present only once. The sample was naive CD4+ T cells sorted from blood. The subset was: CD45RA+ positively selected. These receptors were taken from a man in his thirties or forties in good health.

This chain connects TRBV2 to TRBJ1-1, with D unresolved. Germline-derived CDR1 and CDR2 are SNHLY and FYNNEI. The CDR3 is 11 residues long. The ends were cut back, 7 bases at V and 0 bases at J, with 3 bases in the middle. CDR3 loop: CASTLNTEAFF. For the CDR3, the DNA is TGTGCCAGCACGCTGAACACTGAAGCTTTCTTT.

The rearrangement joins TRBV9 to TRBJ2-2; 7 nucleotides line up with TRBD2. The V and J ends lost 3 bases and 5 bases, in that order; junction bases with no gene match: 7. CDR1 and CDR2 from the germline V gene are SGDLS and YYNGEE. The CDR3 is 15 amino acids. CDR3 protein: CASSALPGGTGELFF. DNA of the CDR3: TGTGCCAGCAGCGCGCTGCCGGGAGGAACCGGGGAGCTGTTTTTT.

The chain carries TRBV12-5 and TRBJ2-7; tentative D call: TRBD2 (6 bases). The CDR3 is 18 amino acids. V gave up 1 base and J gave up 3 bases, with 22 bases separating them. CDR1 and CDR2 (germline): LGHNT, FRNRAP. The DNA of the CDR3 is TGTGCTAGTGGTTTGGACCCCCCGGGAGCGGGCGCCAACTACGAGCAGTACTTC. Translated: CASGLDPPGAGANYEQYF. The full variable domain, rest sourced from reference TRBV12-5 and TRBJ2-7, is DARVTQTPRHKVTEMGQEVTMRCQPILGHNTVFWYRQTMMQGLELLAYFRNRAPLDDSGMPKDRFSAEMPDATLATLKIQPSEPRDSAVYFCASGLDPPGAGANYEQYFGPGTRLTVT.

J is TRBJ2-2 and V is TRBV11-3, with TRBD2 identical over 13 bases. The junction had 6 bases not matched to a gene; V was cut back by 5 bases and J by 6 bases. CDR1 SGHNT and CDR2 YENEEA come from the germline V gene. The CDR3 consists of 16 residues. The CDR3 nucleotides are TGTGCCAGCAGCCTAAGGACTAGCGGGAGCGCCGGGGAGCTGTTTTTT. This translates into CASSLRTSGSAGELFF.

This rearrangement joins TRBV29-1 to TRBJ2-7; TRBD2 matches at 9 bases. The CDR3 extends over 12 amino acids. The V segment lost 5 bases and the J segment 6 bases; nucleotides outside the gene matches: 5. Germline V gives CDR1 SQVTM, CDR2 ANQGSEA. CDR3 sequence reads: CSVRAGGREQYF. CDR3 coding DNA: TGCAGCGTTAGAGCGGGAGGTCGCGAGCAGTACTTC.

Note on this clone: At one boundary the junction diverges from the germline segment, which might be a read error. This rearrangement joins TRBV7-7 to TRBJ2-7; TRBD2 is a possible D gene (7 bases). The CDR3 is 17 amino acids. Germline lookup yields CDR1 SSHAT and CDR2 FNYEAQ (reference sequence). CDR3 residues: CASSFAPEGGELYEQYF. CDR3 coding DNA: TGTGCTAGCAGCTTTGCCCCCGAGGGGGGGGAACTATACGAGCAGTACTTC.